This T cell receptor (beta chain) comes out of a study of beta chain features in type 1 diabetes. CD4+ naive, central memory, regulatory and stem cell-like memory subsets were isolated by sorting on CD45RO/CCR7/CD25/CD127/CD95/CD27. The study reverse transcribed the entire isolated RNA, so it sequenced expressed TCRB transcripts. This table comes from immunoSEQ multiplex PCR, and its TCRdb copy is limited to in-frame clones, with some not included. The sample has about 710,000 clones, over 13% seen once. General study findings and limits: Type 1 diabetes patients had VDJ junctions that carried fewer insertions and more deletions. TCRB CDR3s from Type 1 diabetes patients were moderately but significantly shorter in all four CD4+ subsets.

In its sample, this clone was seen a few times. Its antigen is not identified. The sequenced material came from naive CD4+ T cells from blood. This TCR derives from a man younger than 35 with type 1 diabetes.

CDR3 in DNA: TGTGCCAGCTCACCTAGCCAGGCCTCCTACAATGAGCAGTTCTTC. Translation gives CASSPSQASYNEQFF. The rearrangement links TRBV18 to TRBJ2-1; D is unresolved. From germline, CDR1 is KGHSH and CDR2 LQKENI. The CDR3 is 15 residues long. V lost 3 bases to trimming and J lost 0 bases, with 9 bases between them.